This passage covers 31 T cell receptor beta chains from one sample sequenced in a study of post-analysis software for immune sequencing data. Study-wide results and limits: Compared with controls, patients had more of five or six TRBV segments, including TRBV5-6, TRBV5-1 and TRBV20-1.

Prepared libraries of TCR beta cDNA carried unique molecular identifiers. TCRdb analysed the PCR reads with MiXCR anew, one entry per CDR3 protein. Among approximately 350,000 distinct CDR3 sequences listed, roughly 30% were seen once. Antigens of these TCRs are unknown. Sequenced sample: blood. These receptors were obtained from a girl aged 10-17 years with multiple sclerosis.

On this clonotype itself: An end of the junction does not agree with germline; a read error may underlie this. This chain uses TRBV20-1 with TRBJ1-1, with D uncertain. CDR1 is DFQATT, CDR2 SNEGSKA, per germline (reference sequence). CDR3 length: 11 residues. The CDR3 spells CSAGDWAGAFF. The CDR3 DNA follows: TGCAGTGCTGGAGATTGGGCGGGCGCTTTCTTT.

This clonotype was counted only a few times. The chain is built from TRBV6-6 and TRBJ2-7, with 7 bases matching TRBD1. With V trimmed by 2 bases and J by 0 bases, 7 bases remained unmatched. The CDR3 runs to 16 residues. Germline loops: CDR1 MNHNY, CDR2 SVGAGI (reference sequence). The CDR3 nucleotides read TGTGCCAGCAGTTACCGTGGGACAGCGTTCTCCTACGAGCAGTACTTC. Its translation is CASSYRGTAFSYEQYF.

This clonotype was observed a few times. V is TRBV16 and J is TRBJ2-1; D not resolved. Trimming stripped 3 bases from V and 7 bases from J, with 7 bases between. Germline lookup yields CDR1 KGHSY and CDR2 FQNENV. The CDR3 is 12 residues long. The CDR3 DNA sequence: TGTGCCAGCAGCCAGGCCGGGAATGAGCAGTTCTTC. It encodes CASSQAGNEQFF.

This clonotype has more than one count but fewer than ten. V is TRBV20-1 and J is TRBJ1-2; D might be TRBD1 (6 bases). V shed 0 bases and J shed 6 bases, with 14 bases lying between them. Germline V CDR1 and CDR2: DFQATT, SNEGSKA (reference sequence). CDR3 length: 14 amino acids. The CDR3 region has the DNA TGCAGTGCTAGAGACCCGGACAGAGCAAATGGCTACACCTTC. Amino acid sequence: CSARDPDRANGYTF.

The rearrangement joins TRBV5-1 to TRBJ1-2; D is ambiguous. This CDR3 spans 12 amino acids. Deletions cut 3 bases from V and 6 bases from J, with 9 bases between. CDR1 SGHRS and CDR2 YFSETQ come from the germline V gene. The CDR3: CASSSSGDGYTF. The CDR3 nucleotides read TGCGCCAGCAGCTCCTCGGGAGATGGCTACACCTTC. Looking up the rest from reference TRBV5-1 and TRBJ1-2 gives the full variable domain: KAGVTQTPRYLIKTRGQQVTLSCSPISGHRSVSWYQQTPGQGLQFLFEYFSETQRNKGNFPGRFSGRQFSNSRSEMNVSTLELGDSALYLCASSSSGDGYTFGSGTRLTVV.

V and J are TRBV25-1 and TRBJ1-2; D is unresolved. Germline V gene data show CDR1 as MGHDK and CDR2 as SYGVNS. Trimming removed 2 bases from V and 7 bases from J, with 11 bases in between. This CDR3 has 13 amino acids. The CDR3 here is CASSEENIRGYTF. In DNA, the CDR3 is TGTGCCAGCAGTGAAGAGAACATTCGTGGCTACACCTTC.

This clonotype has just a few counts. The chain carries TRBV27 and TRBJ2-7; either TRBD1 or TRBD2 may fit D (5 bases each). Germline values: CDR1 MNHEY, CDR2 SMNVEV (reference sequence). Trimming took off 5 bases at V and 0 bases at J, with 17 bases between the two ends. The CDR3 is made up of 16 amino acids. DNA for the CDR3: TGTGCCAGCAGTATAAGTGAAGGGACCCTCTCCTACGAGCAGTACTTC. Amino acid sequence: CASSISEGTLSYEQYF.

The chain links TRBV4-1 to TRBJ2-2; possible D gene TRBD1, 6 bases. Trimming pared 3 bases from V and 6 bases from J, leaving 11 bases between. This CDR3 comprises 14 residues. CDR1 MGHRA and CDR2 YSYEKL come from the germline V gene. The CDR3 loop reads CASSQRGSAGELFF. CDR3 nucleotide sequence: TGCGCCAGCAGCCAGAGGGGGAGCGCCGGGGAGCTGTTTTTT.

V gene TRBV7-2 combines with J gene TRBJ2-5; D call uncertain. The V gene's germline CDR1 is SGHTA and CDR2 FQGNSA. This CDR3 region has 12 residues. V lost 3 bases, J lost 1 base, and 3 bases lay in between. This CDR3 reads CASSFTQETQYF. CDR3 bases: TGTGCCAGCAGCTTCACCCAAGAGACCCAGTACTTC. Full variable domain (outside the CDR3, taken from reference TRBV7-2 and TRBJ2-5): GAGVSQSPSNKVTEKGKDVELRCDPISGHTALYWYRQSLGQGLEFLIYFQGNSAPDKSGLPSDRFSAERTGGSVSTLTIQRTQQEDSAVYLCASSFTQETQYFGPGTRLLVL.

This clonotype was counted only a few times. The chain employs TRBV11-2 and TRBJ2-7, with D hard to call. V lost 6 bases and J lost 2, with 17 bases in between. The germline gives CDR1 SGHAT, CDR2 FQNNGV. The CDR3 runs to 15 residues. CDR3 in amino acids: CASSLKADKTYEQYF. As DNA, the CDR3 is TGTGCCAGCAGTCTTAAAGCCGACAAAACCTACGAGCAGTACTTC.

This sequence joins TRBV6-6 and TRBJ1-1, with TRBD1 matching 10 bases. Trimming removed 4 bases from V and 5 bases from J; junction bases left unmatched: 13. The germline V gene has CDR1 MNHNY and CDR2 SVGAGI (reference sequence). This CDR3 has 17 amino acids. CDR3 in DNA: TGTGCCAGCAGTTTGAGGGACAGGGGTATTGCAACGACTGAAGCTTTCTTT. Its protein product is CASSLRDRGIATTEAFF.

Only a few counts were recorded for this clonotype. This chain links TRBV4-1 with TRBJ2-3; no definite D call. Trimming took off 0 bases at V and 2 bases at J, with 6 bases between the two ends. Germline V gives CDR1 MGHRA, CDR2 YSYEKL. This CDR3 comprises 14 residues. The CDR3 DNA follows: TGCGCCAGCAGCCAAGAGGACCTCACAGATACGCAGTATTTT. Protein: CASSQEDLTDTQYF.

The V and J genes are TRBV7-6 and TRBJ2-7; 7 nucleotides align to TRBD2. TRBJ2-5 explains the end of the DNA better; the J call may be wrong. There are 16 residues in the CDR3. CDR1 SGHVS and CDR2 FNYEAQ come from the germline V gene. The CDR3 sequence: CASSNSGAHPGETQYF. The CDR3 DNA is TGTGCCAGCAGCAACAGCGGGGCACATCCGGGGGAGACCCAGTACTTC.

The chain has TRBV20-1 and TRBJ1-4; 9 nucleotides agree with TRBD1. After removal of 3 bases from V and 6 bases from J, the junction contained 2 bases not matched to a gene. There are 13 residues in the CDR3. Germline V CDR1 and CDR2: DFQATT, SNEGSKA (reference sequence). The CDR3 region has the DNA TGCAGTGCTAGGGACAGGGGTTATGAAAAACTGTTTTTT. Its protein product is CSARDRGYEKLFF.

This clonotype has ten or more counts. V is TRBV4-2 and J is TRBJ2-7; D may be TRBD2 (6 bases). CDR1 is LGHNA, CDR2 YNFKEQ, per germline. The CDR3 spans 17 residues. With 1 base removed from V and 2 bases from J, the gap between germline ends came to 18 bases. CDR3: CASSQVPVGGAPYEQYF. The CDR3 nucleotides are TGTGCCAGCAGCCAAGTTCCTGTAGGAGGGGCACCCTACGAGCAGTACTTC.

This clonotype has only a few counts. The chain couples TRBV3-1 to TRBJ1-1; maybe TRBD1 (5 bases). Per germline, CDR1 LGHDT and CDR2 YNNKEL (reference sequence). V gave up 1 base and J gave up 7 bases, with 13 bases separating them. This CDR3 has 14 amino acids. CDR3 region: CASSQGPQGREAFF. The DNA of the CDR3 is TGTGCCAGCAGCCAAGGTCCGCAGGGCCGTGAAGCTTTCTTT.

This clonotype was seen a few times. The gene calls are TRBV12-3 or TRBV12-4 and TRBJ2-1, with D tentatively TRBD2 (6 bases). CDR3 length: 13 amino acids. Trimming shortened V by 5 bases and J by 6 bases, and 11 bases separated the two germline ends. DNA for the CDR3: TGTGCCAGCAGTATGGACTACCTCAATGAGCAGTTCTTC. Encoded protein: CASSMDYLNEQFF.

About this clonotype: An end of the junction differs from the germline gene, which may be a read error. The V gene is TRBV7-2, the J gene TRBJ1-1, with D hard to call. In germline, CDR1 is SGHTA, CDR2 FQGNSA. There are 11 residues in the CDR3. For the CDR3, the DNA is TGTGCCAGCAGCCCTAACACTGAAGTTTTCTTT. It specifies CASSPNTEVFF. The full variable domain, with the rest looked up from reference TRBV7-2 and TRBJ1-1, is GAGVSQSPSNKVTEKGKDVELRCDPISGHTALYWYRQSLGQGLEFLIYFQGNSAPDKSGLPSDRFSAERTGGSVSTLTIQRTQQEDSAVYLCASSPNTEVFFGQGTRLTVV.

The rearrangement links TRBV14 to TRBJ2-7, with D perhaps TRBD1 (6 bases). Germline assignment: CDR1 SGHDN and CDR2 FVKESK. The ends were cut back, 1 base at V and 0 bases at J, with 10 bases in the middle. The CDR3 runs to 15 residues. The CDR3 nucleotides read TGTGCCAGCAGCCAAGGTCAGGGGCACTCCTACGAGCAGTACTTC. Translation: CASSQGQGHSYEQYF. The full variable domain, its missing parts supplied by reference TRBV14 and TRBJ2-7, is EAGVTQFPSHSVIEKGQTVTLRCDPISGHDNLYWYRRVMGKEIKFLLHFVKESKQDESGMPNNRFLAERTGGTYSTLKVQPAELEDSGVYFCASSQGQGHSYEQYFGPGTRLTVT.

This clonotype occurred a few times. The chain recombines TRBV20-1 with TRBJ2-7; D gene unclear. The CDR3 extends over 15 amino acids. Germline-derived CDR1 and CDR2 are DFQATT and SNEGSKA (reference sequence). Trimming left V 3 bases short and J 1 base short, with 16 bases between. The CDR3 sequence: CSAREIGRVSYEQYF. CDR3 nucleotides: TGCAGTGCTAGGGAAATCGGAAGGGTGTCCTACGAGCAGTACTTC.

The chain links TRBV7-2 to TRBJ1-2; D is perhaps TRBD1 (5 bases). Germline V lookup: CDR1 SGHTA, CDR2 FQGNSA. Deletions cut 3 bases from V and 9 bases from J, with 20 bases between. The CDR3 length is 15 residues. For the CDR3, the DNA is TGTGCCAGCAGCTTGGTGCACAGTGGGGGATCTAGCTACACCTTC. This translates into CASSLVHSGGSSYTF.

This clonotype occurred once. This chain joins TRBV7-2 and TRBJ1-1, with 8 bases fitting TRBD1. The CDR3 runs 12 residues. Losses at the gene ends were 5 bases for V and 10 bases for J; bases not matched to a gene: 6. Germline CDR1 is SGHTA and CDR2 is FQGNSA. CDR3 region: CASSLNRGAAFF. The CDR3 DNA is TGTGCCAGCAGCCTGAACAGGGGGGCAGCTTTCTTT.

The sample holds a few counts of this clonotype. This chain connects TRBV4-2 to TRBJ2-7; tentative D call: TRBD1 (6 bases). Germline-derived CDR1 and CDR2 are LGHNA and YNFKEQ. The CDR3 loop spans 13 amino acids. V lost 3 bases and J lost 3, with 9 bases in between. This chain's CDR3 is CASSQLTGYEQYF. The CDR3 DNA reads TGTGCCAGCAGCCAGTTGACAGGCTACGAGCAGTACTTC.

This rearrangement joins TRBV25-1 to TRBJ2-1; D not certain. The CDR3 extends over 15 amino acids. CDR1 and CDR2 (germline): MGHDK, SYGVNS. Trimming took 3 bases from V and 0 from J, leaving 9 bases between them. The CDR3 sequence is CASSDQTSSYNEQFF. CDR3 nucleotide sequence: TGTGCCAGCAGTGATCAGACGAGCTCCTACAATGAGCAGTTCTTC.

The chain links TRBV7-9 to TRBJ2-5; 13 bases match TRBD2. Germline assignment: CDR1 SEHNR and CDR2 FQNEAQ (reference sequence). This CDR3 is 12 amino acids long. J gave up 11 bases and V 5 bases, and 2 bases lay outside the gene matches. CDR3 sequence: CASSGLAGEQYF. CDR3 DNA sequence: TGTGCCAGCAGCGGACTAGCGGGGGAGCAGTACTTC.

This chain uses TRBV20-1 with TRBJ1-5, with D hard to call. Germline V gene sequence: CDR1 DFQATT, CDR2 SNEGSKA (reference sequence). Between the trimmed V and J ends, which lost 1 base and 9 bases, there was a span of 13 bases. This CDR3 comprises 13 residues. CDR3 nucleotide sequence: TGCAGTGCTAGAGTTGACTCCTCTCGGCCCCAGCATTTT. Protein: CSARVDSSRPQHF.

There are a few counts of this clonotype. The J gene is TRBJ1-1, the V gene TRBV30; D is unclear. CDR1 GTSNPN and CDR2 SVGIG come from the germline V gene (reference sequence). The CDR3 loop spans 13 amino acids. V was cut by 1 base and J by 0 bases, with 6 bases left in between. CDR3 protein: CAWSEGMNTEAFF. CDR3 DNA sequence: TGTGCCTGGAGTGAGGGCATGAACACTGAAGCTTTCTTT.

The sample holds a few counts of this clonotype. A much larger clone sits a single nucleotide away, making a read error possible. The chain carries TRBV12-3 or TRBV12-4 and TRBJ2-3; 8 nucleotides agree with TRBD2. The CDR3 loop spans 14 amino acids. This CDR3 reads CASSGLASTDTEYF. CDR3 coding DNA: TGTGCCAGCAGTGGACTAGCTAGCACAGATACGGAGTATTTT.

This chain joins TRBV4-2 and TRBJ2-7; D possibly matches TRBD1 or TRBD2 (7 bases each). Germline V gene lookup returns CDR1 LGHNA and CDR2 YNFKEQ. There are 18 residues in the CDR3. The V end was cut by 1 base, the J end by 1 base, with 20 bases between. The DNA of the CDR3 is TGTGCCAGCAGCCAAGGGGGAGGGGGCGCATTGAGATCCTACGAGCAGTACTTC. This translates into CASSQGGGGALRSYEQYF.

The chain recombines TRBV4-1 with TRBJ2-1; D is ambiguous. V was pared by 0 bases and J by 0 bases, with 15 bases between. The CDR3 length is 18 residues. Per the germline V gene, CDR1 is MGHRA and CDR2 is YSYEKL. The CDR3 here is CASSQDRGPPSSYNEQFF. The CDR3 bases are TGCGCCAGCAGCCAAGATAGAGGACCCCCGAGCTCCTACAATGAGCAGTTCTTC.

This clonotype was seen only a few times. In DNA form, the CDR3 reads TGTGCCAGCAGCCCAATAGCGGGGGCTAGCACAGATACGCAGTATTTT. It translates to CASSPIAGASTDTQYF. This chain joins TRBV7-2 and TRBJ2-3; 9 bases agree with TRBD2. CDR1 and CDR2 from the germline V gene are SGHTA and FQGNSA. CDR3 length: 16 residues. Trimming at V came to 5 bases and at J to 0 bases, leaving 6 bases not matched to a gene.